These 19 T cell receptor beta chains originate from one sample sequenced in a study of vaccination effects on CD4 cells after COVID-19. Some clones are missing from TCRdb's copy, which holds only in-frame ones; the method was immunoSEQ multiplex PCR. The table lists tens of thousands of clones, roughly two thirds of them singletons, with over 25% in the top ten. These receptors' antigens are unknown. Antigen-specific CD4+ T cells were expanded with viral peptide pools in the ViraFEST assay before sequencing. When ten to eleven days of culture had elapsed, CD4+ T cells were isolated. This material consisted of CD4+ T cells from PBMCs cultured with HCoV-229E spike peptides, taken before COVID-19 vaccination. These TCRs come from a human donor who received a COVID-19 vaccine.

The V and J genes are TRBV7-6 and TRBJ2-2; 7 bases map to TRBD1. V lost 5 bases to trimming and J lost 3 bases; unmatched junction nucleotides: 18. Germline lookup yields CDR1 SGHVS and CDR2 FNYEAQ. CDR3 length: 19 amino acids. The CDR3 DNA sequence: TGTGCCAGCAGCCTAAATGGTCAGGGGGTGTTTTCACACACCGGGGAGCTGTTTTTT. Protein product: CASSLNGQGVFSHTGELFF.

The CDR3 sequence is CATSLAGGTGELFF. The CDR3 coding sequence is TGTGCCACCTCCCTAGCGGGAGGTACCGGGGAGCTGTTTTTT. The rearrangement links TRBV2 to TRBJ2-2; 11 bases are shared with TRBD2. This CDR3 comprises 14 residues. Trimming removed 10 bases from V and 5 bases from J; junction bases left unmatched: 6. Per the germline V gene, CDR1 is SNHLY and CDR2 is FYNNEI.

This chain links TRBV5-4 with TRBJ2-3; TRBD2 matches 7 bases. The CDR3 loop spans 18 amino acids. Germline trimming cut 3 bases from V and 0 bases from J; bases unmatched to any gene: 13. CDR1 SGHNT and CDR2 YYREEE come from the germline V gene (reference sequence). The CDR3 loop reads CASSSSSWAGVSTDTQYF. In DNA, the CDR3 is TGTGCCAGCAGCTCCTCCTCCTGGGCGGGGGTTAGCACAGATACGCAGTATTTT.

Here the CDR3 DNA reads TGTGCCAGCAGTTTAGGCTGGGGGACCGAAGAGACCCAGTACTTC. It is translated as CASSLGWGTEETQYF. J is TRBJ2-5 and V is TRBV28, with D perhaps assigned TRBD1 or TRBD2 (5 bases each). V dropped 2 bases and J dropped 3 bases, with 13 bases sitting between them. Germline V gene sequence: CDR1 MDHEN, CDR2 SYDVKM. The CDR3 totals 15 residues.

This clone was observed a handful of times. The V and J genes are TRBV4-1 and TRBJ2-1, with D possibly being TRBD1 (5 bases). This CDR3 spans 17 amino acids. From germline, CDR1 is MGHRA and CDR2 YSYEKL. V shed 4 bases and J shed 0 bases, with 16 bases lying between them. CDR3 nucleotide sequence: TGCGCCAGCAGCCTTAAGGGGTCGGGCAACTCCTACAATGAGCAGTTCTTC. As protein: CASSLKGSGNSYNEQFF.

This clone was observed a few times. The V gene is TRBV15, the J gene TRBJ2-6; no firm D call. Deletions cut 0 bases from V and 0 bases from J, with 3 bases between. The CDR3 sequence is 15 residues long. CDR1 is LNHNV, CDR2 YYDKDF, per germline (reference sequence). The CDR3 here is CATSRDTSGANVLTF. In nucleotides, the CDR3 is TGTGCCACCAGCAGAGACACCTCTGGGGCCAACGTCCTGACTTTC.

The rearrangement uses TRBV2 and TRBJ2-5, with D possibly TRBD2 on 6 matching bases. Germline CDR1 reads SNHLY; CDR2 reads FYNNEI. The CDR3 extends over 12 amino acids. V shed 10 bases and J shed 2 bases, with 11 bases lying between them. Here the CDR3 DNA reads TGTGCCACAACTGGGGGGCAAGAGACCCAGTACTTC. Translating it yields CATTGGQETQYF.

The J gene is TRBJ2-5, the V gene TRBV19, with D hard to call. Trimming cost V 5 bases and J 6 bases, with 19 bases left between them. CDR1 and CDR2 from the germline V gene are LNHDA and SQIVND (reference sequence). This CDR3 is 15 amino acids long. CDR3 protein: CASSHPNSGGQTQYF. The CDR3 DNA follows: TGTGCCAGTAGTCACCCTAACAGTGGTGGGCAGACCCAGTACTTC. Combining the CDR3 with reference TRBV19 and TRBJ2-5 gives the whole variable domain DGGITQSPKYLFRKEGQNVTLSCEQNLNHDAMYWYRQDPGQGLRLIYYSQIVNDFQKGDIAEGYSVSREKKESFPLTVTSAQKNPTAFYLCASSHPNSGGQTQYFGPGTRLLVL.

The chain combines TRBV6-2 or TRBV6-3 with TRBJ2-7; 9 bases map to TRBD1. CDR1 is MNHEY and CDR2 is SVGEGT in the germline V gene. The CDR3 has 15 residues. With 2 bases clipped from V and 2 bases from J, the junction kept 4 bases outside the gene matches. CDR3 in amino acids: CASSYLGQGAYEQYF. In DNA, the CDR3 is TGTGCCAGCAGTTACCTGGGACAGGGTGCCTACGAGCAGTACTTC.

The V call is TRBV25-1, the J call TRBJ1-1; D is possibly TRBD1 (5 bases). The CDR3 covers 13 residues. CDR1 and CDR2 (germline): MGHDK, SYGVNS. Trimming removed 4 bases from V and 5 bases from J, with 11 bases in between. CDR3 DNA sequence: TGTGCCAGCAGTGTCAGGGAGGCGACTGAAGCTTTCTTT. Translation: CASSVREATEAFF.

The chain joins TRBV27 to TRBJ2-7; D unresolved. With 1 base removed from V and 5 bases from J, the gap between germline ends came to 12 bases. The CDR3 consists of 14 residues. The V gene's germline CDR1 is MNHEY and CDR2 SMNVEV (reference sequence). The CDR3 coding sequence is TGTGCCAGCAGTTTATTATCGGGTGGGAACGAGCAGTACTTC. It specifies CASSLLSGGNEQYF.

This clone was seen more than once but under ten times. This chain uses TRBV2 with TRBJ2-6; the D gene is possibly TRBD1 (6 bases). Germline CDR1 reads SNHLY; CDR2 reads FYNNEI. The CDR3 loop spans 16 amino acids. V was pared by 10 bases and J by 0 bases, with 16 bases between. CDR3 sequence: CAINLDSLSGANVLTF. Written as DNA, the CDR3 is TGTGCCATTAATCTGGACAGCCTCTCTGGGGCCAACGTCCTGACTTTC.

CDR3 DNA: TGTGCCAGCAGTTTGGACAGGGTAGGGGGCTACACCTTC. Protein sequence: CASSLDRVGGYTF. The V call is TRBV12-3 or TRBV12-4, the J call TRBJ1-2, with 8 bases identical to TRBD1. Trimming removed 3 bases from V and 8 bases from J; junction bases left unmatched: 5. The CDR3 runs to 13 residues.

The chain couples TRBV5-4 to TRBJ2-3; D call uncertain. The CDR3 consists of 14 residues. The germline V and J ends were trimmed by 0 bases and 6 bases, with 11 bases remaining between them. CDR1 and CDR2 (germline): SGHNT, YYREEE (reference sequence). The CDR3 spells CASSLGAGEDTQYF. The CDR3 DNA is TGTGCCAGCAGCTTGGGGGCAGGTGAGGATACGCAGTATTTT.

This chain links TRBV5-1 with TRBJ2-2, with D perhaps TRBD2 (6 bases). Germline V gene data show CDR1 as SGHRS and CDR2 as YFSETQ. Trimming shortened V by 4 bases and J by 3 bases, and 16 bases separated the two germline ends. The CDR3 runs to 16 residues. CDR3 nucleotides: TGCGCCAGCAGCGCGGGACTCCAAGGGTACACCGGGGAGCTGTTTTTT. Its translation: CASSAGLQGYTGELFF.

This clone has only a few counts. The chain carries TRBV5-1 and TRBJ2-1, with TRBD1 matching 8 bases. The CDR3 is made up of 15 amino acids. Germline CDR1 is SGHRS and CDR2 is YFSETQ. V trimming: 4 bases; J trimming: 6 bases; junction bases outside the gene matches: 9. This chain's CDR3 is CASSPRQGLGNEQFF. In DNA, the CDR3 is TGCGCCAGCAGCCCCCGACAGGGGTTGGGCAATGAGCAGTTCTTC.

The CDR3 bases are TGTGCCACCAGCAGAGAGACCCAGGGGACCCAGTACTTC. Protein sequence: CATSRETQGTQYF. The V and J genes are TRBV15 and TRBJ2-5; D may be TRBD1 (5 bases). Germline loops: CDR1 LNHNV, CDR2 YYDKDF (reference sequence). The V and J ends lost 0 bases and 7 bases respectively, with 9 bases between them. The CDR3 runs 13 residues.

The V and J genes are TRBV3-1 (or the pseudogene TRBV3-2) and TRBJ2-2; TRBD2 is a possible D gene (5 bases). Germline values: CDR1 LGHDT, CDR2 YNNKEL (reference sequence). Deletions cut 3 bases from V and 3 bases from J, with 14 bases between. This CDR3 contains 16 residues. The CDR3 reads CASSQRWTPYTGELFF. The CDR3 nucleotides read TGTGCCAGCAGCCAGAGGTGGACTCCTTACACCGGGGAGCTGTTTTTT.

In the case of this clone: The junction shows a germline mismatch at one end, possibly a read error. The CDR3 reads CASSLGGSSGSSTDTQYF. The CDR3 nucleotides read TGTGCTAGCAGCTTAGGGGGTTCTAGCGGTTCTAGCACAGATACGCAGTATTTT. The rearrangement joins TRBV7-7 to TRBJ2-3, with D perhaps TRBD2 (7 bases). This CDR3 comprises 18 residues. Germline V gene sequence: CDR1 SSHAT, CDR2 FNYEAQ (reference sequence).